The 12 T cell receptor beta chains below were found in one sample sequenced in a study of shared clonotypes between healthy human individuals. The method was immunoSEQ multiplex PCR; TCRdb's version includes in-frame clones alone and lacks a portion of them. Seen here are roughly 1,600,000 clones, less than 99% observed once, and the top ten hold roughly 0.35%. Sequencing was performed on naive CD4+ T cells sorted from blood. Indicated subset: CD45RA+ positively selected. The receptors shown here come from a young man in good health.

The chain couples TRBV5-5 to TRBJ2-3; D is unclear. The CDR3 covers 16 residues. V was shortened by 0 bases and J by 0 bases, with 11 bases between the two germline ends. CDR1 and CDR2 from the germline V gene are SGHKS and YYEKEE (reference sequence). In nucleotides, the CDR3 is TGTGCCAGCAGCTTGGGGGTACCCGCTAGCACAGATACGCAGTATTTT. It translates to CASSLGVPASTDTQYF.

The CDR3 bases are TGTGCCTGGAGTCCGACAGGGATCGAGCAGTACTTC. Translated, it gives CAWSPTGIEQYF. V and J are TRBV30 and TRBJ2-7; TRBD1 agrees at 7 bases. Losses at the gene ends were 2 bases for V and 6 bases for J; bases not matched to a gene: 4. The CDR3 consists of 12 residues. The germline V gene encodes CDR1 GTSNPN and CDR2 SVGIG (reference sequence).

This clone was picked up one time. The CDR3 DNA reads as TGTGCCAGCAGTCGAGGGGATCAGCCCCAGCATTTT. Amino acids: CASSRGDQPQHF. The chain employs TRBV2 and TRBJ1-5, with TRBD1 as a possible D gene (5 bases). V was clipped by 5 bases and J by 5 bases, with 7 bases between them. CDR1 SNHLY and CDR2 FYNNEI come from the germline V gene. The CDR3 has 12 amino acids.

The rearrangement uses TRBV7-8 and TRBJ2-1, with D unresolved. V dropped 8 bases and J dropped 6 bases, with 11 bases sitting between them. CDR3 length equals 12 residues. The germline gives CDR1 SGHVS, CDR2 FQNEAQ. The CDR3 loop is CASQDRVNEQFF. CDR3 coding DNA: TGTGCCAGCCAGGATAGGGTCAATGAGCAGTTCTTC.

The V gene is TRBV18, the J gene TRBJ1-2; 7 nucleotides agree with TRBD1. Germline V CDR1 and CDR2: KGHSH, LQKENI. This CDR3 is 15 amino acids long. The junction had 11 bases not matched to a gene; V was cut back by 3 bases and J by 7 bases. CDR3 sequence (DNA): TGTGCCAGCTCACCGGACGACAGGGTCTCTTCTGGCTACACCTTC. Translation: CASSPDDRVSSGYTF.

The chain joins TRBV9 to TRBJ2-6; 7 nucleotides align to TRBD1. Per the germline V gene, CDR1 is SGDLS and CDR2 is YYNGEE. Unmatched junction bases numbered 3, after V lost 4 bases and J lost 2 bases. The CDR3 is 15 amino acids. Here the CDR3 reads CASSHRGAGANVLTF. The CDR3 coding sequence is TGTGCCAGCAGCCACAGGGGCGCTGGGGCCAACGTCCTGACTTTC.

The CDR3 DNA reads TGTGCCAGCAGCTCCGGACAGGGGTACCGAAACACCATATATTTT. Translating it yields CASSSGQGYRNTIYF. V and J are TRBV7-9 and TRBJ1-3; TRBD1 matches 9 bases. Germline V gene lookup returns CDR1 SEHNR and CDR2 FQNEAQ (reference sequence). There are 15 residues in the CDR3. The ends lost 4 bases at V and 5 bases at J; junction bases unmatched: 6.

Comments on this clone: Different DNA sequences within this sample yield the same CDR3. DNA of the CDR3: TGTGCCAGCAGCCCAAAGGAGACCCAGTACTTC. Protein product: CASSPKETQYF. This rearrangement joins TRBV7-2 to TRBJ2-5; D is unclear. Germline loops: CDR1 SGHTA, CDR2 FQGNSA. The CDR3 covers 11 residues. Trimming took 5 bases from V and 5 from J, leaving 6 bases between them.

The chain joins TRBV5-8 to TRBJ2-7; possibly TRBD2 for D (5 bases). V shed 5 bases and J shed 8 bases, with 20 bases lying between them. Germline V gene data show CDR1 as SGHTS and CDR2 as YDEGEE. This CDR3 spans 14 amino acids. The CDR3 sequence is CASRGTSAGDQQYF. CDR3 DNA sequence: TGTGCCAGCAGGGGCACAAGCGCCGGGGATCAGCAGTACTTC.

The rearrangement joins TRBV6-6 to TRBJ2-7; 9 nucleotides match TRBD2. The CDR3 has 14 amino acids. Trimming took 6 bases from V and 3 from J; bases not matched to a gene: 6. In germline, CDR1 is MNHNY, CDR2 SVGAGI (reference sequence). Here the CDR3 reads CASSGREGGYEQYF. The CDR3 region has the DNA TGTGCCAGCAGCGGGCGGGAGGGCGGCTACGAGCAGTACTTC.

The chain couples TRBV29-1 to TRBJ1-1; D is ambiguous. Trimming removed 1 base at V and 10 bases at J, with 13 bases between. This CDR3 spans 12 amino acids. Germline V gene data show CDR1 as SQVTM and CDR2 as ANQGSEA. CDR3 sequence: CSVEGGPIAAFF. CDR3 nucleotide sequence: TGCAGCGTTGAAGGGGGTCCGATTGCAGCTTTCTTT.

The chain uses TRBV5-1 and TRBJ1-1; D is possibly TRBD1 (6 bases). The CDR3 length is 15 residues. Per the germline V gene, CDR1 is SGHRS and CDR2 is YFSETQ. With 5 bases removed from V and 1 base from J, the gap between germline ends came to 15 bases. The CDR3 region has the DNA TGCGCCAGCAGGGGGGCTTGGATACCGAACACTGAAGCTTTCTTT. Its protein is CASRGAWIPNTEAFF.